This TCR beta chain was recovered during a study of T cell responses to AZD1222 COVID-19 vaccine. Findings and limits, study-wide: Clonal diversity may have been underestimated in mostly white British donors. Spike as a whole was targeted by vaccine-associated CD4 TCRs, dominant at 160-218 and 743-854.

The CDR3 covers 15 residues. Germline loops: CDR1 SGHDT, CDR2 YYEEEE. Trimming cost V 4 bases and J 2 bases; bases outside gene matches: 7. Sequenced by immunoSEQ multiplex PCR; TCRdb stores in-frame clones only, minus some. The sample yields 55,000 to 65,000 clones, 65% to 90% seen once. In the case of this clone: Its antigen is unidentified.

The sequence derives from an adult in good health. Sequencing used peripheral blood, obtained on day 0 of AZD1222 vaccination. This rearrangement joins TRBV5-6 to TRBJ1-2, with 8 positions matching TRBD1. The CDR3 loop is CASSPQGQANYGYTF. The CDR3 DNA is TGTGCCAGCAGCCCCCAGGGACAGGCAAACTATGGCTACACCTTC.